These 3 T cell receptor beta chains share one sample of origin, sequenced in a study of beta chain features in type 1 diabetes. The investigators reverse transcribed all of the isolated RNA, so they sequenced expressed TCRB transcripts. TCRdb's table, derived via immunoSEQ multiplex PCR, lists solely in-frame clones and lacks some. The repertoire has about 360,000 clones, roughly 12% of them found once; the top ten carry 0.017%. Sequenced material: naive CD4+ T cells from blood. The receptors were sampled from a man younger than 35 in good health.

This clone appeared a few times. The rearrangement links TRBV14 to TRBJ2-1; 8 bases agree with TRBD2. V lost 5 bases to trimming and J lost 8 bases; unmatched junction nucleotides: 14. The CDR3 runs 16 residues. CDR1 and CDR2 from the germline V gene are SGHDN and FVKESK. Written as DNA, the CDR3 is TGTGCCAGCAGCGAATTCAGCGGGAGAGTCATACATGAGCAGTTCTTC. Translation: CASSEFSGRVIHEQFF.

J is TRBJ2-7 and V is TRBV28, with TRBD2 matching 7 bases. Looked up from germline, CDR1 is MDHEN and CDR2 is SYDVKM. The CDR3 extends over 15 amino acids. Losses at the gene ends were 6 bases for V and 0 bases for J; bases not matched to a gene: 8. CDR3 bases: TGTGCCAGCAGCACCTTAAGCGGGACCTCCTACGAGCAGTACTTC. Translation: CASSTLSGTSYEQYF.

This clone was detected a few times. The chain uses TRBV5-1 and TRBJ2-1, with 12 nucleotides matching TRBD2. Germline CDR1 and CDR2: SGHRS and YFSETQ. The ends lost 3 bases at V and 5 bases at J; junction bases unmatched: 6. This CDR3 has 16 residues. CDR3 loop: CASSSTLAGGNNEQFF. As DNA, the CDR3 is TGCGCCAGCAGCTCAACACTAGCGGGGGGAAACAATGAGCAGTTCTTC.